Listed here are 13 T cell receptor beta chains from one sample, sequenced in a study of CD8 T cells in Susac syndrome. After extraction with the RNeasy kit, roughly 0.45 to 1 ug of the RNA was reverse transcribed using random hexamers. One entry per CDR3 protein results from TCRdb running MiXCR on the immunoSEQ multiplex PCR reads. The sample holds 180,000 or so distinct CDR3 sequences, just under 95% seen once. Material: CD4+ T cells from PBMCs. Receptors were obtained from a human donor in good health.

V is TRBV7-2 and J is TRBJ1-2; TRBD1 might be the D (5 bases). The CDR3 extends over 16 amino acids. Germline V gene lookup returns CDR1 SGHTA and CDR2 FQGNSA. Trimming took off 7 bases at V and 3 bases at J, with 21 bases between the two ends. The CDR3 spells CASNTGGSGRHYGYTF. The CDR3 DNA reads as TGTGCCAGCAACACCGGGGGGAGTGGCCGGCACTATGGCTACACCTTC.

The chain is built from TRBV4-3 and TRBJ1-3; unclear D gene. Germline assignment: CDR1 LGHNA and CDR2 YSLEER. Trimming shortened V by 2 bases and J by 0 bases, and 14 bases separated the two germline ends. CDR3 length: 17 residues. Written as DNA, the CDR3 is TGCGCCAGCAGCCAATATGTCAGCACGAGCTCTGGAAACACCATATATTTT. This codes for CASSQYVSTSSGNTIYF.

V usage is TRBV6-5 and J usage is TRBJ1-1; D is undetermined. Trimming stripped 2 bases from V and 1 base from J, with 14 bases between. This CDR3 contains 16 residues. Germline CDR1 and CDR2: MNHEY and SVGAGI. The CDR3 sequence: CASSYGEGRKNTEAFF. In nucleotides, the CDR3 is TGTGCCAGCAGTTACGGGGAGGGCAGGAAGAACACTGAAGCTTTCTTT.

The V and J genes are TRBV5-6 and TRBJ1-2, with D unclear. The length of the CDR3 is 14 residues. Per the germline V gene, CDR1 is SGHDT and CDR2 is YYEEEE. The ends were cut back, 2 bases at V and 7 bases at J, with 15 bases in the middle. For the CDR3, the DNA is TGTGCCAGCAGCTTAGGGCAGAGCCTGACTGGCTACACCTTC. Residues: CASSLGQSLTGYTF.

J is TRBJ1-5 and V is TRBV28, with unresolved D. The CDR3 has 12 residues. CDR1 MDHEN and CDR2 SYDVKM come from the germline V gene. Between the trimmed V and J ends, which lost 8 bases and 2 bases, there was a span of 7 bases. The CDR3 spells CASSTGNQPQHF. The CDR3 nucleotides are TGTGCCAGCTCAACGGGCAATCAGCCCCAGCATTTT.

V and J are TRBV29-1 and TRBJ2-7, with 7 bases lining up with TRBD2. CDR3 length: 13 residues. The germline V gene encodes CDR1 SQVTM and CDR2 ANQGSEA. The trim removed 4 bases at V and 2 bases at J, leaving 5 bases unmatched. CDR3 bases: TGCAGCGTTGGCGGGGGTGCTACCTACGAGCAGTACTTC. Translated, it gives CSVGGGATYEQYF.

This chain uses TRBV6-5 with TRBJ1-6, with TRBD1 identical over 10 bases. CDR3 size: 16 residues. V shed 0 bases and J 10 bases; nucleotides not matched to a gene: 6. Germline CDR1 is MNHEY and CDR2 is SVGAGI. DNA for the CDR3: TGTGCCAGCAGTTACTCACCGGGACAGGGGAAATCACCCCTCCACTTT. It is translated as CASSYSPGQGKSPLHF.

This chain joins TRBV20-1 and TRBJ1-3; weak D call: TRBD1 (5 bases). V lost 6 bases and J 0 bases, leaving 12 bases between the germline ends. The CDR3 is 14 amino acids. Germline CDR1 and CDR2: DFQATT and SNEGSKA (reference sequence). CDR3 bases: TGCAGTGCCGAGGGGTCAGGCTCTGGAAACACCATATATTTT. Residues: CSAEGSGSGNTIYF.

The CDR3 bases are TGCGCCAGCAGTCAATCGGGAAGTGTGGCAGGGGGCGCCGAGGTCACTGAAGCTTTCTTT. Encoded protein: CASSQSGSVAGGAEVTEAFF. The chain combines TRBV23-1 with TRBJ1-1, with 8 bases lining up with TRBD1. TRBV23-1 is flagged as an ORF with uncertain function. The V gene end was trimmed by 0 bases and the J gene end by 4 bases; junction bases not matched to a gene: 19. There are 20 residues in the CDR3.

J is TRBJ1-2 and V is TRBV12-3 or TRBV12-4, with a weak D call TRBD1 (6 bases). The CDR3 is 13 residues long. Trimming took off 5 bases at V and 1 base at J, with 8 bases between the two ends. The CDR3 loop reads CASSNRDNYGYTF. DNA for the CDR3: TGTGCCAGCAGTAACAGGGATAACTATGGCTACACCTTC.

The chain employs TRBV20-1 and TRBJ2-7; D uncertain. The ends were cut back, 3 bases at V and 5 bases at J, with 8 bases in the middle. From germline, CDR1 is DFQATT and CDR2 SNEGSKA (reference sequence). The CDR3 spans 11 residues. This CDR3 is CSASPHDEQYF. DNA for the CDR3: TGCAGTGCTAGCCCACACGACGAGCAGTACTTC.

The V and J genes are TRBV2 and TRBJ2-7; 8 bases align to TRBD2. Germline V lookup: CDR1 SNHLY, CDR2 FYNNEI. This CDR3 region has 13 residues. V lost 6 bases and J lost 1; bases outside the gene matches: 2. The CDR3 bases are TGTGCCAGCAGGGGGACTAGATCCTACGAGCAGTACTTC. This encodes CASRGTRSYEQYF. Variable domain in full (rest from reference TRBV2 and TRBJ2-7): EPEVTQTPSHQVTQMGQEVILRCVPISNHLYFYWYRQILGQKVEFLVSFYNNEISEKSEIFDDQFSVERPDGSNFTLKIRSTKLEDSAMYFCASRGTRSYEQYFGPGTRLTVT.

This clonotype appeared a few times. The chain joins TRBV12-3 or TRBV12-4 to TRBJ2-5; weak D call: TRBD1 (5 bases). The V end lost 1 base, the J end lost 2 bases, and 5 bases lay between the germline ends. The CDR3 runs 13 residues. The CDR3 DNA follows: TGTGCCAGCAGTTTAGGACAGCAAGAGACCCAGTACTTC. It is translated as CASSLGQQETQYF.